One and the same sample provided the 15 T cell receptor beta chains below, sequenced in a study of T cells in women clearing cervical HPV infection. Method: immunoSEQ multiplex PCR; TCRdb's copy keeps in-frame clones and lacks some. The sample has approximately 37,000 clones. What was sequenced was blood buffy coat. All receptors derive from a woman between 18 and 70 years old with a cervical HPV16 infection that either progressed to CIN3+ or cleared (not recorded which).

The CDR3: CASSTRDLQETQYF. CDR3 bases read: TGTGCCAGTAGTACCCGGGACTTACAAGAGACG. This chain connects TRBV19 to TRBJ2-3; tentatively, D is TRBD2 (6 bases). The CDR3 goes on 3 residues after the read ends, and that part is filled in from the germline J gene. The V gene's germline CDR1 is LNHDA and CDR2 SQIVND (reference sequence). The CDR3 runs 14 residues.

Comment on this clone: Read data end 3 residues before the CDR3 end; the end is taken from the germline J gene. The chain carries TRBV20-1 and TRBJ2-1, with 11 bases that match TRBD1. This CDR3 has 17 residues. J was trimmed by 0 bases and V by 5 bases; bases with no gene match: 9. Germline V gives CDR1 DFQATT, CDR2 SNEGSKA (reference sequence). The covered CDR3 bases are TGCAGTGCTCCGGGACAGGGGGTTTCCTCCTCCTACAATGAG. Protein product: CSAPGQGVSSSYNE. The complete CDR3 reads CSAPGQGVSSSYNEQFF.

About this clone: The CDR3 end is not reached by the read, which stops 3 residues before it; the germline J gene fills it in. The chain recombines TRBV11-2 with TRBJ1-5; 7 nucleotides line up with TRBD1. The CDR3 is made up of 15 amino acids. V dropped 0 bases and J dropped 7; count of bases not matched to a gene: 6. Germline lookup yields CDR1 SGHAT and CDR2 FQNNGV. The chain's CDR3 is CASSLEAGGGQPQHF. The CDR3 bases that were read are TGTGCCAGCAGCTTAGAGGCAGGGGGAGGCCAGCCC.

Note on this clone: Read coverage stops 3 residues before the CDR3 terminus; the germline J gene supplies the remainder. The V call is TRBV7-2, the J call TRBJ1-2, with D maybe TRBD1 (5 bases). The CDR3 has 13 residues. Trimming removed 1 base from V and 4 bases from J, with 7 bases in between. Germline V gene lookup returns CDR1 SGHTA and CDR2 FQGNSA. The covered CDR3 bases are TGTGCCAGCAGCTTAGAAGGGGTCTATGGC. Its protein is CASSLEGVYG. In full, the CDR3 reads CASSLEGVYGYTF.

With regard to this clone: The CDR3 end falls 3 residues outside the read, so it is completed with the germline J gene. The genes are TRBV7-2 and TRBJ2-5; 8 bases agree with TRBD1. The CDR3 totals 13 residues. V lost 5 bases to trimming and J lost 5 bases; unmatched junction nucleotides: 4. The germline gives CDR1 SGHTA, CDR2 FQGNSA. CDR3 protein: CASSGGQVETQYF. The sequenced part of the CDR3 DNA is TGTGCCAGCAGCGGGGGACAGGTGGAGACC.

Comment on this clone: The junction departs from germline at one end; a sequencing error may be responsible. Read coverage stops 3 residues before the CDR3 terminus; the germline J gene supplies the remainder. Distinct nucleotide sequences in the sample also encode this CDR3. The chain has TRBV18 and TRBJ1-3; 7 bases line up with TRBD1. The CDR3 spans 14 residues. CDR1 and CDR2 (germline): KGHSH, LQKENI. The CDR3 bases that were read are TGTGCCAGCTCACCACCGAACAGGGGAAACACA. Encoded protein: CASSPPNRGNT. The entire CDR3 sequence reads CASSPPNRGNTIYF.

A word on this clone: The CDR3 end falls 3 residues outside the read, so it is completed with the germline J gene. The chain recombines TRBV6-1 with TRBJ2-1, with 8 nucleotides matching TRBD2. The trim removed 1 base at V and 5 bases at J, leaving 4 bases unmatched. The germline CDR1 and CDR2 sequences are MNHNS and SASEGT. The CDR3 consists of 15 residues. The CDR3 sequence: CASSEGSGSNNEQFF. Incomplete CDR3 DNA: TGTGCCAGCAGTGAAGGGAGCGGGAGTAACAATGAG.

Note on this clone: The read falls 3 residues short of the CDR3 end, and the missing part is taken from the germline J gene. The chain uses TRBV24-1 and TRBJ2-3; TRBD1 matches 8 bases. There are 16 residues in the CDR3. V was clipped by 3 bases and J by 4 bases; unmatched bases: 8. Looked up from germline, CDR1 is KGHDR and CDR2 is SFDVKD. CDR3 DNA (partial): TGTGCCACCAGTGATGGACAGGGTAAGGGCCCAGATACG. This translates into CATSDGQGKGPDT. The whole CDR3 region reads CATSDGQGKGPDTQYF.

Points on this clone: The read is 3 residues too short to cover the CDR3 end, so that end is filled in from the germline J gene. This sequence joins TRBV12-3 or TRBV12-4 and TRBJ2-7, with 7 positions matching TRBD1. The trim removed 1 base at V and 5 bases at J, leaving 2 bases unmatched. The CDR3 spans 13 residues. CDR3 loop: CASSLDQGDEQYF. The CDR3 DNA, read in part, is TGTGCCAGCAGTTTAGATCAGGGGGACGAG.

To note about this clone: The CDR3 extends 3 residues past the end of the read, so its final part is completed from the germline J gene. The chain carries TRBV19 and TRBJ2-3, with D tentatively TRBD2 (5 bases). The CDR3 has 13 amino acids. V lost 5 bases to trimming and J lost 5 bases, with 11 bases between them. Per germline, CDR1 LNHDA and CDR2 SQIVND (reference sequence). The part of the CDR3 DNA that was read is TGTGCCAGTAGTCCACCCGGGGAAGATACG. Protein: CASSPPGEDT. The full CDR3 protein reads CASSPPGEDTQYF.

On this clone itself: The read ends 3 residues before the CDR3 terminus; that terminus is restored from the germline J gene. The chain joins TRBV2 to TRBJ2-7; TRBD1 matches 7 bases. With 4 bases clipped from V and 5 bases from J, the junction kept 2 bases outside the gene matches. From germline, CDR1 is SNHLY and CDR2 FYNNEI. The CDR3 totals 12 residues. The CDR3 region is CASSGQGDEQYF. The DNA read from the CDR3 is TGTGCCAGCAGTGGACAGGGCGACGAG.

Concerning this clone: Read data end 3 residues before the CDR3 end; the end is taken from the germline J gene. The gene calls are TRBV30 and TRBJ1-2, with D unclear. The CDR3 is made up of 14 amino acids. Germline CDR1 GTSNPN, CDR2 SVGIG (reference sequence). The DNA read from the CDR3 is TGTGCCTGGAGTGTAGGTCGGAGCACAGATACC. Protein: CAWSVGRSTDT. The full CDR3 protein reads CAWSVGRSTDTYTF.

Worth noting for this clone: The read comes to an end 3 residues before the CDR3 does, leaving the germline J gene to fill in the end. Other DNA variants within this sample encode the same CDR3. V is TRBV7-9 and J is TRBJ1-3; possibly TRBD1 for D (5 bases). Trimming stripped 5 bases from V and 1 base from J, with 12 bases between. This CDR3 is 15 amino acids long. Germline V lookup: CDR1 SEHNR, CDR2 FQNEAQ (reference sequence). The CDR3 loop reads CASSPGEVSGNTIYF. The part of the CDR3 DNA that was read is TGTGCCAGCAGCCCGGGGGAAGTGTCTGGAAACACC.

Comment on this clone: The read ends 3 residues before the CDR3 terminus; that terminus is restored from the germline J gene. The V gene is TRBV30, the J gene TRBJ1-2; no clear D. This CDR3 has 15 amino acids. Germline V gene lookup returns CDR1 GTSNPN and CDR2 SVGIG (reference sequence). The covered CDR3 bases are TGTGCCTCTGATAGCGGGAGGGCCAGCTCCTACGAC. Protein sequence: CASDSGRASSYD. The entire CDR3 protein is CASDSGRASSYDYTF.

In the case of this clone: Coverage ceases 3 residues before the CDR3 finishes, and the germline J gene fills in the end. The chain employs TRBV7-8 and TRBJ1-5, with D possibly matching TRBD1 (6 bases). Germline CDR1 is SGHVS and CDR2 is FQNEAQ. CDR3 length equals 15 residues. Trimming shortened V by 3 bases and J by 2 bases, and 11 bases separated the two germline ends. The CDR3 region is CASSLGDTRNQPQHF. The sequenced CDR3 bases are TGTGCCAGCAGCTTGGGGGACACACGCAATCAGCCC.